Detailed here is one T cell receptor (beta chain). This sample was taken from a study of T cell responses to AZD1222 COVID-19 vaccine. This table comes from immunoSEQ multiplex PCR, and its TCRdb copy is limited to in-frame clones, with some not included. The data contain about 97,000 clones, more than 85% of them singletons. Germline CDR1 and CDR2: KGHSH and LQKENI. Trimming pared 4 bases from V and 4 bases from J, leaving 17 bases between. CDR3 size: 16 residues. The chain links TRBV18 to TRBJ1-5; maybe TRBD1 (6 bases). The sequence was obtained from an adult in good health. The material was peripheral blood, obtained on day 0 of AZD1222 vaccination. This chain's CDR3 is CASSQQTGYGNQPQHF. CDR3 nucleotides: TGTGCCAGCTCACAACAAACAGGGTATGGAAATCAGCCCCAGCATTTT.